The 3 T cell receptor beta chains reported below all come from one sample, sequenced in a study of shared clonotypes between healthy human individuals. TCRdb's table, derived via immunoSEQ multiplex PCR, lists solely in-frame clones and lacks some. The table records millions of clones, 85% to 95% of them present only once. Sequenced material: naive CD4+ T cells sorted from blood. Subset noted: CD45RA+ positively selected. The receptors stem from a man younger than 35 in good health.

This chain links TRBV5-1 with TRBJ1-2; D gene uncertain. V lost 0 bases and J 0 bases, leaving 12 bases between the germline ends. Looked up from germline, CDR1 is SGHRS and CDR2 is YFSETQ. The CDR3 covers 16 residues. In DNA form, the CDR3 reads TGCGCCAGCAGCTTGGATCACGCGTCCGCTAACTATGGCTACACCTTC. This translates into CASSLDHASANYGYTF.

The V gene is TRBV4-1, the J gene TRBJ1-6; no clear D. Deletions cut 0 bases from V and 6 bases from J, with 9 bases between. The CDR3 totals 15 residues. Germline V gene sequence: CDR1 MGHRA, CDR2 YSYEKL. In DNA, the CDR3 is TGCGCCAGCAGCCAAGAAGGACGGTTTAATTCACCCCTCCACTTT. Translated, it gives CASSQEGRFNSPLHF.

The V gene is TRBV28, the J gene TRBJ2-5; D might be TRBD2 (5 bases). The V and J ends lost 6 bases and 2 bases respectively, with 19 bases between them. This CDR3 comprises 16 residues. CDR1 MDHEN and CDR2 SYDVKM come from the germline V gene. Here the CDR3 reads CASRSRGFYRQETQYF. The CDR3 DNA sequence: TGTGCCAGCAGGAGCCGCGGGTTTTATAGGCAAGAGACCCAGTACTTC.